This TCR beta chain was captured in a study of T cells after yellow fever vaccination. Study-level background: When fractions had low cell numbers, they were prepared with SMART-Seq v4 Ultra Low Input.

The study's findings and limits: Shared CD4/CD8 clonotypes were a small share, likely from convergent recombination. The study noted that FACS-sorted repertoires could contain abundant clonotypes contaminating from the bulk population.

It was through 5'RACE template switching that TCR cDNA was made, with a universal primer site and UMIs added. Each CDR3 protein is one row after TCRdb ran MiXCR on the 5' RACE reads. The sample lists about 320,000 distinct CDR3 sequences, approximately 4.3% occurring once. Trimming at V came to 2 bases and at J to 9 bases, leaving 13 bases not matched to a gene. Germline CDR1 reads ENHRY; CDR2 reads SYGVKD. The CDR3 has 16 residues. Details on this clonotype: Its antigen is not known.

The sequenced sample was PBMCs, obtained 15 days after the yellow fever booster vaccination. The clonotype comes from a man between 18 and 35 years old who received the YFV17D yellow fever vaccine. The genes are TRBV10-3 and TRBJ2-4; 7 positions agree with TRBD1. The CDR3 coding sequence is TGTGCCATCAGTGAGACCGATACAGGGGAATATGGCATTCAGTACTTC. Translation gives CAISETDTGEYGIQYF.